These 3 T cell receptor beta chains share one sample of origin, sequenced in a study of blood T cell repertoires in COVID-19. Sequencing used immunoSEQ multiplex PCR; TCRdb keeps in-frame clones, though not all of them. The sample lists hundreds of thousands of clones, 92% occurring once. The sample taken for sequencing was peripheral blood. Receptors were obtained from a man aged 60 to 75 with COVID-19, enrolled during active disease.

In nucleotides, the CDR3 is TGTGCCAGTAGTACCCGGGACAGGGGCCGATTAACCTACAATGAGCAGTTCTTC. It translates to CASSTRDRGRLTYNEQFF. The rearrangement joins TRBV19 to TRBJ2-1; 10 nucleotides match TRBD1. J gave up 2 bases and V 4 bases, and 11 bases lay outside the gene matches. Germline values: CDR1 LNHDA, CDR2 SQIVND (reference sequence). The CDR3 contains 18 residues.

This chain joins TRBV30 and TRBJ2-5; 7 positions agree with TRBD1. J gave up 5 bases and V 3 bases, and 15 bases lay outside the gene matches. The germline V gene encodes CDR1 GTSNPN and CDR2 SVGIG (reference sequence). The length of the CDR3 is 16 residues. DNA of the CDR3: TGTGCCTGGAGACAAAAGGACAGGAGCCCTACGGAGACCCAGTACTTC. Translated, it gives CAWRQKDRSPTETQYF.

J is TRBJ1-5 and V is TRBV10-1, with D unclear. The CDR3 contains 15 residues. Between the trimmed V and J ends, which lost 8 bases and 0 bases, there was a span of 14 bases. CDR1 is WNHNN and CDR2 is SYGVQD in the germline V gene (reference sequence). CDR3 region: CASPPGILSNQPQHF. The CDR3 nucleotides are TGCGCCAGCCCTCCGGGGATTCTTAGCAATCAGCCCCAGCATTTT.